Reported below is one T cell receptor beta chain. This CDR3 is 13 amino acids long. Germline lookup yields CDR1 SGHTA and CDR2 FQGNSA. Deletions cut 4 bases from V and 1 base from J, with 7 bases between. The source of the sample is a study of shared clonotypes between healthy human individuals. Assay used: immunoSEQ multiplex PCR; TCRdb lists only in-frame clones, some missing. Altogether 400,000 to 550,000 clones are present, less than 80% being singletons, with the ten largest covering 12%. The specimen was PBMCs. V usage is TRBV7-2 and J usage is TRBJ2-5; D possibly corresponds to TRBD2 (5 bases). The origin of this receptor is a woman aged 40 to 55 in good health. Some clones in this sample may be carry-over from other donors' samples. CDR3 loop: CASSSGLQETQYF. CDR3 DNA: TGTGCCAGCAGCTCCGGACTCCAAGAGACCCAGTACTTC.